This T cell receptor beta chain derives from a study of T cell responses to AZD1222 COVID-19 vaccine. Study background: Samples with a second dose at about 4 or about 12 weeks were pooled together.

Comments on this clone: The antigen is unknown.

This CDR3 has 14 amino acids. The ends were cut back, 2 bases at V and 3 bases at J, with 9 bases in the middle. CDR1 and CDR2 from the germline V gene are SGHTS and YDEGEE. Study results and caveats: Just 5 to 7 AZD1222 recipients tested seropositive at baseline. Females made up more of the donors, who were largely white British, and clonal diversity may have come out too low.

Sequenced by immunoSEQ multiplex PCR; TCRdb stores in-frame clones only, minus some. The table includes roughly 97,000 clones, roughly 89% detected once. The clonotype comes from an adult in good health. The sequenced sample was peripheral blood, obtained on day 0 of AZD1222 vaccination. The gene calls are TRBV5-8 and TRBJ1-5, with D possibly being TRBD1 (6 bases). The CDR3 coding sequence is TGTGCCAGCAGCTTTACAGGGTTCAATCAGCCCCAGCATTTT. This sequence encodes CASSFTGFNQPQHF. The variable domain in full, completed from reference TRBV5-8 and TRBJ1-5, reads EAGVTQSPTHLIKTRGQQATLRCSPISGHTSVYWYQQALGLGLQFLLWYDEGEERNRGNFPPRFSGRQFPNYSSELNVNALELEDSALYLCASSFTGFNQPQHFGDGTRLSIL.